This section outlines one TCR beta chain sequence together with its context. This clone was counted only a few times. Its antigen remains unidentified. No qualities accompany the bases; no much larger clone lies one base away. Library method: the immunoSEQ multiplex PCR assay. TCRdb limited this immuneACCESS table to in-frame rearrangements with V and J called. A share of clones is missing; checked studies link under half to unresolved V genes, and the rest is unexplained. Present in this sample are around 50,000 clones, around four fifths of which were seen just once. The ten most abundant clones make up 2.5% to 4% of the sample. The sample belongs to a study of PD-1 blockade in mismatch repair-deficient tumors (TCRdb year 2017). Background on the whole study: The trial enrolled more than 85 consecutive patients with more than ten mismatch repair-deficient cancer types between September 2013 and late 2016, all previously treated and progressing. Tumor-associated T cell clones were tracked in the peripheral blood of patients responding to PD-1 blockade by deep sequencing of TCR CDR3 regions. What the study reported, not specific to this receptor: Clones residing in the tumor, which were often undetectable in blood before treatment, expanded quickly after pembrolizumab and then contracted, generally before radiologic responses.

Mismatch repair deficiency in every enrolled patient was established by polymerase chain reaction or immunohistochemistry. TCR sequencing was carried out for three patients who responded to pembrolizumab therapy. In the phase II trial, pembrolizumab PD-1 blockade was tested prospectively in advanced mismatch repair-deficient cancers, no matter which tissue of origin the cancers came from. Peripheral blood T cell samples were serially collected before and at multiple times after PD-1 blockade was started. Blood sampling times were reported as weeks after the first pembrolizumab dose. The germline V end is reduced by 2 bases and the J end by 1 base; junction bases left unmatched: 4. CDR1 LNHDA and CDR2 SQIVND are derived from the germline V gene (reference sequence). The CDR3, from cysteine to phenylalanine, totals 15 residues. The sequence is cut down to CDR3 DNA, 45 bases in frame from base 1.

The sequence derives from an adult with mismatch repair-deficient cancer. The rearranged chain carries TRBV19 and TRBJ2-7, and 8 junctional nucleotides match TRBD1. The sample consisted of peripheral blood, taken 4 weeks after starting pembrolizumab. The DNA is as follows: TGTGCCAGTAGTATAAAGGGGACAGGATCCTACGAGCAGTACTTC. This sequence encodes CASSIKGTGSYEQYF.